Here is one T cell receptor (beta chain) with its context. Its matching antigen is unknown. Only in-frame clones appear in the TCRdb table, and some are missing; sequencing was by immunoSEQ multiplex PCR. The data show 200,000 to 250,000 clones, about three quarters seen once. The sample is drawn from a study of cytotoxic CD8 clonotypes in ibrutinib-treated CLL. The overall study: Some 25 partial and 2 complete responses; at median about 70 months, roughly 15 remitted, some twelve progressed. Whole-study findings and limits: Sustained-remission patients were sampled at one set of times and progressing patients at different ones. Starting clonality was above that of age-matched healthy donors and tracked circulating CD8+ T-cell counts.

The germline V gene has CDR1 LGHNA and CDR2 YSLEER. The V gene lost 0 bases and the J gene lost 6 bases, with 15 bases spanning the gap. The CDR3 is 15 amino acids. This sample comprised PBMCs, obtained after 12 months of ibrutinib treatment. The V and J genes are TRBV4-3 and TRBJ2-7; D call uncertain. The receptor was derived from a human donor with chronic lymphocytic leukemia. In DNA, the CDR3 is TGCGCCAGCAGCCAAGATCTTCGGATGTCAGGCGAGCAGTACTTC. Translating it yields CASSQDLRMSGEQYF.